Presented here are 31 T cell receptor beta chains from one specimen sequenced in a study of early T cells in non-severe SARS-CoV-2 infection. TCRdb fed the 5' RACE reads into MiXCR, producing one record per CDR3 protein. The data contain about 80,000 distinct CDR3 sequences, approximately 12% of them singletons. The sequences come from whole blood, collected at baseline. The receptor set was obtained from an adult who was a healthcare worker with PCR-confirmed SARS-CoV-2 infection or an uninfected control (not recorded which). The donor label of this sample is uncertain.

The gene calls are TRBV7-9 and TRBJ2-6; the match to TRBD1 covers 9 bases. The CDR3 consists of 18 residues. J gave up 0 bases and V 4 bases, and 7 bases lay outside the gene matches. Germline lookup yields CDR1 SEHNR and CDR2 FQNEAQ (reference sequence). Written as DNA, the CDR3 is TGTGCCAGCAGCTCACCGGGACAGGGTCCCTCTGGGGCCAACGTCCTGACTTTC. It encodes CASSSPGQGPSGANVLTF.

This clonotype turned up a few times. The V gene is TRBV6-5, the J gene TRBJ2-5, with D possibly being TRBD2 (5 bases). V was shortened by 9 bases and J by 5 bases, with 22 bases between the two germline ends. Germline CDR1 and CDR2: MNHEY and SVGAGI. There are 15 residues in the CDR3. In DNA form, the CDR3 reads TGTGCCAGTGGGCGGCGAGGGCGAGATGCGGAGACCCAGTACTTC. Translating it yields CASGRRGRDAETQYF.

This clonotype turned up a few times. In nucleotides, the CDR3 is TGTGCCAGCAGCCAGGGACAGGGGCCTATAGGACAGTACTTC. It yields the protein CASSQGQGPIGQYF. The V gene is TRBV11-2, the J gene TRBJ2-7, with 10 positions matching TRBD1. The CDR3 runs 14 residues. V dropped 5 bases and J dropped 10; count of bases not matched to a gene: 11. Germline CDR1 is SGHAT and CDR2 is FQNNGV.

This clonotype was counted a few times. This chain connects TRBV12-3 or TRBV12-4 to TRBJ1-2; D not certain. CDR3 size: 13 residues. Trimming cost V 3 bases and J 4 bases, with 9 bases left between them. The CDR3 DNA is TGTGCCAGCAGTTTCAAGGGTTCCTATGGCTACACCTTC. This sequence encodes CASSFKGSYGYTF.

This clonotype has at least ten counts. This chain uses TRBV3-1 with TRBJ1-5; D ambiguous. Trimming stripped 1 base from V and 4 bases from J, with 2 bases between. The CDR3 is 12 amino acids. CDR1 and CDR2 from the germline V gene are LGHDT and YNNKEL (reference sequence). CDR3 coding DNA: TGTGCCAGCAGCCAAGCGAATCAGCCCCAGCATTTT. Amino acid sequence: CASSQANQPQHF.

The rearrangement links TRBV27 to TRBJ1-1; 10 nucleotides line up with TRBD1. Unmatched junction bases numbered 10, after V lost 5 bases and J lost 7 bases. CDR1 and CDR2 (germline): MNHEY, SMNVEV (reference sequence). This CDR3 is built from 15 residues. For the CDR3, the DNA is TGTGCCAGCAGTCGTATTCTGACAGGGGGCATTGAAGCTTTCTTT. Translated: CASSRILTGGIEAFF.

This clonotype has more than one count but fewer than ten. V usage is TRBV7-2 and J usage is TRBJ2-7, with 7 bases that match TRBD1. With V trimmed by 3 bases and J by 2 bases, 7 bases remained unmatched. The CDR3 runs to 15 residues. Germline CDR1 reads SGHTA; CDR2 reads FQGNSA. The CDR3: CASSFTPGQTYEQYF. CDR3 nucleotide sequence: TGTGCCAGCAGCTTCACTCCGGGACAGACCTACGAGCAGTACTTC.

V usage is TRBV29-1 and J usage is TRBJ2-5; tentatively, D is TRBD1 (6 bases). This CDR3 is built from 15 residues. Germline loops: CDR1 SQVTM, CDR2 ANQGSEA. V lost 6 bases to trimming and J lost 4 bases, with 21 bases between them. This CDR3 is CSVKTIPGAGETQYF. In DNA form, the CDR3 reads TGCAGCGTCAAAACAATTCCAGGGGCAGGAGAGACCCAGTACTTC.

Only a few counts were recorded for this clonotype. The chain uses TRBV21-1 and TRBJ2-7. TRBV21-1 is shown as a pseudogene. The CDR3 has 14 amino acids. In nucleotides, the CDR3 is TGTGCCAGCACCGAAGCGGGGTTCTCCTACGAGCAGTACTTC. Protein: CASTEAGFSYEQYF.

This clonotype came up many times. CDR3 region: CASSSLQIQYF. CDR3 nucleotide sequence: TGTGCCAGCAGCTCCCTTCAGATTCAGTACTTC. This sequence joins TRBV7-9 and TRBJ2-4; D is uncertain. Trimming shortened V by 4 bases and J by 10 bases, and 8 bases separated the two germline ends. The CDR3 is 11 amino acids. Per the germline V gene, CDR1 is SEHNR and CDR2 is FQNEAQ (reference sequence).

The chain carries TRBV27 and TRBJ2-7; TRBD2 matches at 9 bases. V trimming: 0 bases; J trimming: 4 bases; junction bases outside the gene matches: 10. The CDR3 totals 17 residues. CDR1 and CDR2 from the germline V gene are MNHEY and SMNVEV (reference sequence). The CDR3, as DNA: TGTGCCAGCAGTTTATCGTGGACGACTAGCGGTTATTACGAGCAGTACTTC. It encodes CASSLSWTTSGYYEQYF.

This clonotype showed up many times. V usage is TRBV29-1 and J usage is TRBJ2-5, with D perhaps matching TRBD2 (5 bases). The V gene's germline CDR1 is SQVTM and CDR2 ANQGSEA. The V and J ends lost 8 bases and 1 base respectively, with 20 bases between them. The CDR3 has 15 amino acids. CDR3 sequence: CSTRSTRTSQETQYF. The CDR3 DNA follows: TGCAGCACTCGCTCAACCCGGACTTCCCAAGAGACCCAGTACTTC.

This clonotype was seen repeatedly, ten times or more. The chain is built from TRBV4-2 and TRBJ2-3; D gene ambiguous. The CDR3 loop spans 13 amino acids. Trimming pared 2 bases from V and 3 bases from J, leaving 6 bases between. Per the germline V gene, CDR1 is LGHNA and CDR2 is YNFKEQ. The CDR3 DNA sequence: TGTGCCAGCAGCCAAAAGGCGACAGATACGCAGTATTTT. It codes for CASSQKATDTQYF.

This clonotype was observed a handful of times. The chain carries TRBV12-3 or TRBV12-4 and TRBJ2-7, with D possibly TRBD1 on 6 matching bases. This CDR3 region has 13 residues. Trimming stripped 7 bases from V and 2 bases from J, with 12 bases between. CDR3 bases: TGTGCCAGCATGGGGGCCCCAACCTACGAGCAGTACTTC. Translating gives CASMGAPTYEQYF.

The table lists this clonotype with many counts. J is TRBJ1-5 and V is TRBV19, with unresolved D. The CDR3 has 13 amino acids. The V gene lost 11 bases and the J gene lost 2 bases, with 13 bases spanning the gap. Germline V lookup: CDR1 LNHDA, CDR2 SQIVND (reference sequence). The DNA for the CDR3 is TGTGCCCCTTCGGGGAGGGGCAATCAGCCCCAGCATTTT. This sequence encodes CAPSGRGNQPQHF.

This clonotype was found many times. This chain's CDR3 is CATSGTGNTYNEQFF. For the CDR3, the DNA is TGTGCCACCAGTGGCACGGGAAACACCTACAATGAGCAGTTCTTC. The V gene is TRBV24-1, the J gene TRBJ2-1, with a weak D call TRBD2 (5 bases). The CDR3 runs to 15 residues. Trimming pared 5 bases from V and 2 bases from J, leaving 12 bases between. Germline lookup yields CDR1 KGHDR and CDR2 SFDVKD.

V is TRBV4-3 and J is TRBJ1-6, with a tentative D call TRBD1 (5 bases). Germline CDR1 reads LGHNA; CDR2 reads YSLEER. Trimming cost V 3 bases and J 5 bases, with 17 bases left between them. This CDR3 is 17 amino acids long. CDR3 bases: TGCGCCAGCAGCCAGAGCCCCCGGGACGGTGATAATTCACCCCTCCACTTT. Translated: CASSQSPRDGDNSPLHF.

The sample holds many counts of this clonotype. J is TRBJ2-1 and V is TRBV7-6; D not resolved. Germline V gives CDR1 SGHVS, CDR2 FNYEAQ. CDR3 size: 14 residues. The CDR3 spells CATSHSGLPNEQFF. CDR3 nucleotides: TGTGCTACTTCCCATAGTGGTCTTCCCAATGAGCAGTTCTTC.

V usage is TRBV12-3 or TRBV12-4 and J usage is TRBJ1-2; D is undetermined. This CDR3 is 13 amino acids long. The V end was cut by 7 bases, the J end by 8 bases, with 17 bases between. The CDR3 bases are TGTGCCAGCACCCCCGGTGTCCTCCTGGGCTACACCTTC. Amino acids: CASTPGVLLGYTF.

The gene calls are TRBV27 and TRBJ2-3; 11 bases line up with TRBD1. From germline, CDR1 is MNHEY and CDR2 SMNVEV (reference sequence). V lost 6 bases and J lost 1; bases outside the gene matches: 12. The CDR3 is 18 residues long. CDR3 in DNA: TGTGCCAGCAGCCGCGGGACAGGGGGAGGTATAGGCACAGATACGCAGTATTTT. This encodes CASSRGTGGGIGTDTQYF.

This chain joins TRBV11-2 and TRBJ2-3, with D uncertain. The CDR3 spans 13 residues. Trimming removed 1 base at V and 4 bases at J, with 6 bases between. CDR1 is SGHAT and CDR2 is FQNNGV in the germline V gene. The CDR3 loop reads CASSLVTPDTQYF. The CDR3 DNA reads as TGTGCCAGCAGCTTAGTGACTCCAGATACGCAGTATTTT.

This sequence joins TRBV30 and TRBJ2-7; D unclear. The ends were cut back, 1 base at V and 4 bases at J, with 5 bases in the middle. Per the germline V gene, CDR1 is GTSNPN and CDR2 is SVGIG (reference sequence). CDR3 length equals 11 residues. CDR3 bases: TGTGCCTGGAGTGCCGGGTACGAGCAGTACTTC. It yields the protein CAWSAGYEQYF.

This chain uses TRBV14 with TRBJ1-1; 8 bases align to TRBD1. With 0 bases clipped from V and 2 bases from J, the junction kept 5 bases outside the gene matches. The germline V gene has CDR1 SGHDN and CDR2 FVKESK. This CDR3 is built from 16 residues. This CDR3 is CASSQDVRGLNTEAFF. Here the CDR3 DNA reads TGTGCCAGCAGCCAAGATGTCAGGGGGCTTAACACTGAAGCTTTCTTT.

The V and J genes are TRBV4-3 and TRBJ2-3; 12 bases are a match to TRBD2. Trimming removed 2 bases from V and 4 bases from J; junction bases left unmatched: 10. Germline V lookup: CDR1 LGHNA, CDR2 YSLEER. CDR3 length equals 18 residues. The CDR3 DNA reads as TGCGCCAGCAGCCAAACCCGGACTAGCGGGGTTATCGCAGATACGCAGTATTTT. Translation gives CASSQTRTSGVIADTQYF.

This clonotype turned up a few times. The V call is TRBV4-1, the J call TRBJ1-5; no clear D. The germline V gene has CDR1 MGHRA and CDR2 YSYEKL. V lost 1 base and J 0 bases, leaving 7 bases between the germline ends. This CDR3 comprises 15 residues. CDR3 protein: CASSQVIDSNQPQHF. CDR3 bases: TGCGCCAGCAGCCAAGTGATTGATAGCAATCAGCCCCAGCATTTT.

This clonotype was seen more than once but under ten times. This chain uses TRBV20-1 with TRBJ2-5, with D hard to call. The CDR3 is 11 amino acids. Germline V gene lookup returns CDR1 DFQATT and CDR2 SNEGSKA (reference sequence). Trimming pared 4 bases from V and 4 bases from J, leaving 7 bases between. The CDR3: CSATMGETQYF. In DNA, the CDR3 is TGCAGTGCTACGATGGGAGAGACCCAGTACTTC.

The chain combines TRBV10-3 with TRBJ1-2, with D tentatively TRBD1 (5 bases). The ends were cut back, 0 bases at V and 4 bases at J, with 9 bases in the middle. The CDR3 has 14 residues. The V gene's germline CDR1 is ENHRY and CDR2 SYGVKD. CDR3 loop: CAISESGALYGYTF. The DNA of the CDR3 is TGTGCCATCAGTGAGTCAGGGGCTCTCTATGGCTACACCTTC.

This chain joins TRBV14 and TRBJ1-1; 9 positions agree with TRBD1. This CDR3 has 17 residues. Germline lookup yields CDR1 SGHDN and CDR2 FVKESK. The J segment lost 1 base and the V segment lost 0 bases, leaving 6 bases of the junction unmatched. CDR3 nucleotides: TGTGCCAGCAGCCAAGAAAGGGACAGGGCCTCGAACACTGAAGCTTTCTTT. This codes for CASSQERDRASNTEAFF.

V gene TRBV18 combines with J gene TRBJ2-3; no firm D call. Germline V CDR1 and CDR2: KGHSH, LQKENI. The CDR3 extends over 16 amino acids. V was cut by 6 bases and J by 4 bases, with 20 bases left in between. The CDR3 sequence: CASSTPTPSPADTQYF. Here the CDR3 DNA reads TGTGCCAGCTCCACCCCGACTCCCAGCCCAGCAGATACGCAGTATTTT.

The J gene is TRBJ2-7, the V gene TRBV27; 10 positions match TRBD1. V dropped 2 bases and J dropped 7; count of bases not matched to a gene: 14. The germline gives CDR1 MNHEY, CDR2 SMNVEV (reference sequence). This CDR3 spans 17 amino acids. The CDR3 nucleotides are TGTGCCAGCAGTTTACCCGGGGCGGGACAGGGGCCGAGGGAGCAGTACTTC. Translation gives CASSLPGAGQGPREQYF.

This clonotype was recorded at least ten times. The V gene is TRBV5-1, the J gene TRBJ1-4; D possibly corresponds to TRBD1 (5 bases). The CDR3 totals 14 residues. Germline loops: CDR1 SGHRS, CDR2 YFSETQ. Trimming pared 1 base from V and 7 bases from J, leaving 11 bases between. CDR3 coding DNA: TGCGCCAGCAGCTTGACAGGTTTGGGTGAAAAACTGTTTTTT. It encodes CASSLTGLGEKLFF.